These 18 T cell receptor beta chains were all obtained from the same sample, sequenced in a study of OX40 agonist ivuxolimab in advanced cancers. Sequencing used immunoSEQ multiplex PCR; TCRdb keeps in-frame clones, though not all of them. The sample has 55,000 to 65,000 clones, roughly 85% seen once. Here the sequenced sample was CD4+ or CD8+ T cells sorted from blood, taken in a trial of the OX40 agonist ivuxolimab. Source of these receptors: an adult with an advanced solid tumor such as melanoma, head and neck, liver or kidney cancer.

This clone is a singleton in its sample. The chain employs TRBV7-6 and TRBJ1-6, with 7 bases fitting TRBD1. The CDR3 is 18 amino acids. The ends lost 4 bases at V and 2 bases at J; junction bases unmatched: 11. Germline-derived CDR1 and CDR2 are SGHVS and FNYEAQ. For the CDR3, the DNA is TGTGCCAGCAGCTCAGACATTACAGGGGACCCCTATAATTCACCCCTCCACTTT. Its translation: CASSSDITGDPYNSPLHF.

DNA of the CDR3: TGTGCCAGCAGCTCTCACGGGGGGACTGAAGCTTTCTTT. Translation gives CASSSHGGTEAFF. The chain employs TRBV7-6 and TRBJ1-1; tentatively, D is TRBD1 (5 bases). V lost 4 bases, J lost 5 bases, and 11 bases lay in between. Germline CDR1 and CDR2: SGHVS and FNYEAQ. CDR3 length: 13 residues. The variable domain in full, completed from reference TRBV7-6 and TRBJ1-1, reads GAGVSQSPRYKVTKRGQDVALRCDPISGHVSLYWYRQALGQGPEFLTYFNYEAQQDKSGLPNDRFSAERPEGSISTLTIQRTEQRDSAMYRCASSSHGGTEAFFGQGTRLTVV.

J is TRBJ2-5 and V is TRBV7-2, with 9 positions matching TRBD1. V shed 4 bases, J shed 1 base, and the junction held 7 bases outside the gene matches. Germline assignment: CDR1 SGHTA and CDR2 FQGNSA. The CDR3 is made up of 16 amino acids. CDR3 protein: CASSWGGQGSQETQYF. The CDR3 region has the DNA TGTGCCAGCAGCTGGGGGGGACAGGGCTCCCAAGAGACCCAGTACTTC.

CDR3 coding DNA: TGTGCCAGCAGCGATCACGGGATCCAAGAGACCCAGTACTTC. This codes for CASSDHGIQETQYF. The chain combines TRBV28 with TRBJ2-5, with D possibly TRBD2 on 5 matching bases. This CDR3 spans 14 amino acids. Looked up from germline, CDR1 is MDHEN and CDR2 is SYDVKM. V was clipped by 6 bases and J by 1 base, with 12 bases between them.

The J gene is TRBJ1-5, the V gene TRBV7-9; weak D call: TRBD1 (5 bases). This CDR3 region has 14 residues. Per the germline V gene, CDR1 is SEHNR and CDR2 is FQNEAQ (reference sequence). V gave up 5 bases and J gave up 7 bases, with 15 bases separating them. The CDR3 protein is CASSKRERGQPQHF. The CDR3 bases are TGTGCCAGCAGCAAAAGGGAACGGGGCCAGCCCCAGCATTTT.

The rearrangement uses TRBV10-3 and TRBJ1-6; 8 bases match TRBD1. The length of the CDR3 is 12 residues. Germline V CDR1 and CDR2: ENHRY, SYGVKD. The trim removed 10 bases at V and 9 bases at J, leaving 5 bases unmatched. This chain's CDR3 is CATRTGSSPLHF. The CDR3 DNA reads TGTGCCACGCGGACAGGGAGTTCACCCCTCCACTTT.

The chain employs TRBV19 and TRBJ1-1; 8 bases line up with TRBD1. Looked up from germline, CDR1 is LNHDA and CDR2 is SQIVND (reference sequence). The length of the CDR3 is 15 residues. The V segment lost 6 bases and the J segment 5 bases; nucleotides outside the gene matches: 11. The CDR3 DNA reads TGTGCCAGTAGCCGAGCGACAGGGGTGGAAACTGAAGCTTTCTTT. The encoded protein is CASSRATGVETEAFF.

The chain is built from TRBV5-1 and TRBJ2-5, with 10 positions matching TRBD2. V was pared by 3 bases and J by 7 bases, with 9 bases of the junction left unmatched. The germline gives CDR1 SGHRS, CDR2 YFSETQ. This CDR3 contains 15 residues. CDR3 DNA sequence: TGCGCCAGCAGCTCTGAGGGACTAGCGTTGGGGACCCAGTACTTC. Amino acids: CASSSEGLALGTQYF.

This sequence joins TRBV9 and TRBJ2-3, with D unresolved. The CDR3 has 15 amino acids. Germline loops: CDR1 SGDLS, CDR2 YYNGEE. V was cut by 0 bases and J by 2 bases, with 10 bases left in between. CDR3: CASSVGLVSTDTQYF. The CDR3 nucleotides are TGTGCCAGCAGCGTAGGACTGGTTTCCACAGATACGCAGTATTTT.

This chain connects TRBV7-9 to TRBJ2-7, with D unresolved. This CDR3 contains 13 residues. CDR1 SEHNR and CDR2 FQNEAQ come from the germline V gene (reference sequence). Trimming removed 5 bases from V and 0 bases from J, with 8 bases in between. CDR3 protein: CASSPVASYEQYF. Written as DNA, the CDR3 is TGTGCCAGCAGCCCCGTGGCCTCCTACGAGCAGTACTTC.

The V and J genes are TRBV6-1 and TRBJ1-5; maybe TRBD1 (6 bases). There are 15 residues in the CDR3. Looked up from germline, CDR1 is MNHNS and CDR2 is SASEGT. Trimming shortened V by 2 bases and J by 4 bases, and 12 bases separated the two germline ends. The CDR3 bases are TGTGCCAGCAGTGAATTTGGACAGCTGAATCAGCCCCAGCATTTT. Encoded protein: CASSEFGQLNQPQHF.

This chain links TRBV7-9 with TRBJ2-3, with 10 nucleotides matching TRBD2. The trim removed 1 base at V and 0 bases at J, leaving 4 bases unmatched. Looked up from germline, CDR1 is SEHNR and CDR2 is FQNEAQ (reference sequence). This CDR3 has 17 residues. The CDR3 sequence: CASSLDSGGPSTDTQYF. CDR3 coding DNA: TGTGCCAGCAGCTTAGATAGCGGGGGGCCTAGCACAGATACGCAGTATTTT. Combining the CDR3 with reference TRBV7-9 and TRBJ2-3 gives the whole variable domain DTGVSQNPRHKITKRGQNVTFRCDPISEHNRLYWYRQTLGQGPEFLTYFQNEAQLEKSRLLSDRFSAERPKGSFSTLEIQRTEQGDSAMYLCASSLDSGGPSTDTQYFGPGTRLTVL.

The genes are TRBV6-1 and TRBJ1-2; D perhaps matches TRBD1 (6 bases). The germline gives CDR1 MNHNS, CDR2 SASEGT. The germline V and J ends were trimmed by 5 bases and 1 base, with 11 bases remaining between them. There are 14 residues in the CDR3. The CDR3 spells CASSTHRDNYGYTF. The CDR3 DNA reads TGTGCCAGCAGTACTCACAGGGATAACTATGGCTACACCTTC.

The V and J genes are TRBV19 and TRBJ2-1; 8 nucleotides line up with TRBD1. V gave up 0 bases and J gave up 7 bases; unmatched junction bases: 5. This CDR3 is built from 15 residues. Germline V gives CDR1 LNHDA, CDR2 SQIVND (reference sequence). This chain's CDR3 is CASSIDTGGRNEQFF. The CDR3 DNA reads as TGTGCCAGTAGTATAGACACAGGGGGGAGGAATGAGCAGTTCTTC.

The CDR3 loop reads CASMRQENTEAFF. CDR3 DNA: TGTGCCAGCATGAGGCAGGAGAACACTGAAGCTTTCTTT. The V and J genes are TRBV2 and TRBJ1-1, with D hard to call. Germline V lookup: CDR1 SNHLY, CDR2 FYNNEI. The length of the CDR3 is 13 residues. V lost 7 bases, J lost 1 base, and 10 bases lay in between. The full variable domain, rest sourced from reference TRBV2 and TRBJ1-1, is EPEVTQTPSHQVTQMGQEVILRCVPISNHLYFYWYRQILGQKVEFLVSFYNNEISEKSEIFDDQFSVERPDGSNFTLKIRSTKLEDSAMYFCASMRQENTEAFFGQGTRLTVV.

The rearrangement links TRBV4-1 to TRBJ1-6; D gene uncertain. CDR1 and CDR2 from the germline V gene are MGHRA and YSYEKL. The CDR3 contains 14 residues. V gave up 1 base and J gave up 7 bases, with 8 bases separating them. CDR3: CASSQGEGNSPLHF. CDR3 coding DNA: TGCGCCAGCAGCCAAGGAGAAGGGAATTCACCCCTCCACTTT.

This sequence joins TRBV19 and TRBJ2-1, with 9 nucleotides matching TRBD2. Germline CDR1 LNHDA, CDR2 SQIVND (reference sequence). The ends lost 5 bases at V and 9 bases at J; junction bases unmatched: 8. The CDR3 runs 14 residues. CDR3 bases: TGTGCCAGTAGTCTGGCTAGCGGGGCTGGTGAGCAGTTCTTC. Translated: CASSLASGAGEQFF.

A few counts support this clone. The chain uses TRBV2 and TRBJ2-1; a weak D match, TRBD2 (6 bases). With 6 bases removed from V and 0 bases from J, the gap between germline ends came to 12 bases. CDR3 length equals 15 residues. Germline CDR1 is SNHLY and CDR2 is FYNNEI. The CDR3 DNA follows: TGTGCCAGCAGACCGGACGGGAGCTCCTACAATGAGCAGTTCTTC. Its translation: CASRPDGSSYNEQFF.